A selection of T cell receptor beta chains follows, all from one sample in a study of T cells in Graves' hyperthyroidism and ophthalmopathy. TCRdb fed the multiplex PCR reads into MiXCR, producing one record per CDR3 protein. The profile shows about half a million distinct CDR3 sequences, around a fifth of them singletons. Sequenced sample: blood. The receptors were sampled from a woman in her 70s with Graves' ophthalmopathy. CDR3s include the opening cysteine and the closing phenylalanine or tryptophan. D genes are given only for firm matches. Not every row has a clone size; where given, it reads once, few, many or a size class.

>-|TRBJ2-7|many|TRBV6-2/TRBV6-3
CASSTASSYEQYF
TGTGCCAGCAGTACAGCTAGCTCCTACGAGCAGTACTTC
>TRBD1|TRBJ2-5|-|TRBV30
CAWSGGQGGTETQYF
TGTGCCTGGAGTGGCGGACAGGGCGGGACAGAGACCCAGTACTTC
>-|TRBJ2-1|-|TRBV24-1
CATSDLPGRGHDRYDGEQFF
TGTGCCACCAGTGATTTACCCGGCAGAGGTCACGACCGATACGACGGTGAGCAGTTCTTC
>-|TRBJ2-5|-|TRBV28
CASSFLGGRETQYF
TGTGCCAGCAGTTTCTTAGGGGGGCGGGAGACCCAGTACTTC
>-|TRBJ2-6|-|TRBV20-1
CSAREGAFLSGANVLTF
TGCAGTGCTAGAGAGGGGGCCTTCTTATCTGGGGCCAACGTCCTGACTTTC
>TRBD1|TRBJ1-5|many|TRBV12-3/TRBV12-4
CASNSGGGQPQHF
TGTGCCAGCAATTCAGGGGGCGGTCAGCCCCAGCATTTT
>-|TRBJ2-7|many|TRBV12-3/TRBV12-4
CASSGYNEQYF
TGTGCCAGCAGTGGCTACAACGAGCAGTACTTC
>-|TRBJ2-1|-|TRBV7-2
CASSAIGGGLNEQFF
TGTGCCAGCAGCGCCATAGGGGGGGGGCTAAATGAGCAGTTCTTC
>TRBD2|TRBJ2-5|many|TRBV2
CASRTVVAGGPRETQYF
TGTGCCAGCAGGACCGTGGTAGCGGGAGGGCCCCGGGAGACCCAGTACTTC
>-|TRBJ1-4|few|TRBV28
CASSTGVDEKLFF
TGTGCCAGCAGTACCGGGGTTGATGAAAAACTGTTTTTT
>-|TRBJ2-1|many|TRBV5-1
CASSLDGSSYNEQFF
TGTGCCAGCAGCTTAGATGGGTCCTCCTACAATGAGCAGTTCTTC
>-|TRBJ2-3|once|TRBV19
CASSIGRMGADTQYF
TGTGCCAGTAGTATAGGCAGGATGGGGGCAGATACGCAGTATTTT
>-|TRBJ2-3|-|TRBV6-2/TRBV6-3
CASSYSVASDTQYF
TGTGCCAGCAGTTACTCAGTGGCGTCGGATACGCAGTATTTT
>-|TRBJ1-1|many|TRBV10-3
CAISRLEDTEAFF
TGTGCCATCAGCCGGTTGGAGGACACTGAAGCTTTCTTT
>TRBD2|TRBJ2-3|-|TRBV19
CATHNRGEDTQYF
TGTGCCACCCATAACCGGGGGGAAGATACGCAGTATTTT
>TRBD2|TRBJ2-3|-|TRBV6-2/TRBV6-3
CASSNIAGEGGDTQYF
TGTGCCAGCAGTAACATAGCGGGAGAGGGGGGAGATACGCAGTATTTT
>-|TRBJ2-6|few|TRBV6-1
CASSEYILGVGANVLTF
TGTGCCAGCAGTGAATATATTTTGGGGGTTGGGGCCAACGTCCTGACTTTC
>TRBD2|TRBJ2-1|many|TRBV7-2
CASSLGLAGLEQFF
TGTGCCAGCAGCTTAGGACTAGCGGGACTTGAGCAGTTCTTC
>TRBD1|TRBJ2-7|-|TRBV18
CASSPATGTYEQYF
TGTGCCAGCTCACCGGCGACAGGGACCTACGAGCAGTACTTC
>TRBD2|TRBJ2-3|-|TRBV10-2
CASSDRLAGVDTQYF
TGCGCCAGCAGTGACAGACTAGCGGGAGTGGATACGCAGTATTTT
>-|TRBJ1-1|few|TRBV5-1
CASSLDFRGTEAFF
TGCGCCAGCAGCTTGGATTTCAGGGGAACTGAAGCTTTCTTT
>TRBD1|TRBJ1-1|-|TRBV5-1
CASFAGTANTEAFF
TGCGCCAGTTTCGCCGGGACAGCGAACACTGAAGCTTTCTTT
>-|TRBJ2-7|-|TRBV5-1
CANQRSEQYF
TGCGCCAACCAGAGGTCCGAGCAGTACTTC
>-|TRBJ2-2|-|TRBV19
CASSIDWNTGELFF
TGTGCCAGTAGTATAGACTGGAACACCGGGGAGCTGTTTTTT
>-|TRBJ2-2|few|TRBV18
CASSPRGAANTGELFF
TGTGCCAGCTCACCACGCGGGGCAGCGAACACCGGGGAGCTGTTTTTT
>-|TRBJ1-4|few|TRBV28
CASSFGGGAYEKLFF
TGTGCCAGCAGTTTCGGAGGGGGGGCGTACGAAAAACTGTTTTTT
>-|TRBJ2-5|-|TRBV7-2
CASSLDSSGQETQYF
TGTGCCAGCAGCTTAGATAGTAGCGGCCAAGAGACCCAGTACTTC
>-|TRBJ2-1|few|TRBV13
CASSLQVYNEQFF
TGTGCCAGCAGCTTACAGGTATACAATGAGCAGTTCTTC
>TRBD1|TRBJ2-5|few|TRBV20-1
CSARGTGGSETQYF
TGCAGTGCTAGAGGGACAGGGGGTTCGGAGACCCAGTACTTC
>TRBD1|TRBJ1-5|many|TRBV20-1
CSARQGASNQPQHF
TGCAGTGCTAGACAGGGGGCAAGCAATCAGCCCCAGCATTTT
>-|TRBJ2-5|few|TRBV30
CASSPTRKGQETQYF
TGTGCCAGCAGCCCGACCCGTAAGGGCCAAGAGACCCAGTACTTC
>-|TRBJ1-4|-|TRBV20-1
CSASPQEGPGEKLFF
TGCAGTGCTAGCCCCCAAGAGGGACCAGGCGAAAAACTGTTTTTT
>-|TRBJ2-5|-|TRBV7-2
CASSFLAQETQYF
TGTGCCAGCAGCTTCCTAGCCCAAGAGACCCAGTACTTC
>-|TRBJ1-1|many|TRBV29-1
CSVSDGQKAFF
TGCAGCGTCTCGGACGGGCAGAAAGCTTTCTTT
>-|TRBJ1-2|few|TRBV11-2
CASSLGSVNYGYTF
TGTGCCAGCAGCTTAGGTTCGGTTAACTATGGCTACACCTTC
>TRBD2|TRBJ2-3|-|TRBV7-8
CASSLVLAGLSTDTQCF
TGTGCCAGCAGCTTGGTTCTAGCGGGATTGAGCACAGATACGCAGTGTTTT
>-|TRBJ2-2|few|TRBV24-1
CATSDIGGKNTGELFF
TGTGCCACCAGTGATATCGGAGGGAAAAACACCGGGGAGCTGTTTTTT